The present T cell receptor beta chain was sequenced within a study of multiple sclerosis patients with progressive multifocal leukoencephalopathy. Time point of the sample: less than 15 months of natalizumab therapy. The repertoire was sequenced with immunoSEQ multiplex PCR; TCRdb's copy has only in-frame clones and lacks some. This sample yields around 25,000 clones, of which approximately 90% are seen a single time; approximately 2% belongs to the top ten. The CDR3 is made up of 16 amino acids. V was clipped by 1 base and J by 0 bases, with 11 bases between them. Germline CDR1 reads SGHRS; CDR2 reads YFSETQ.

Here the sequenced sample was PBMCs, taken from a patient treated with natalizumab. The V call is TRBV5-1, the J call TRBJ2-1, with D uncertain. This sequence was found in a man aged 30-40 years with multiple sclerosis. CDR3 in amino acids: CASSLTAVSSYNEQFF. CDR3 bases: TGCGCCAGCAGCTTGACGGCGGTTAGCTCCTACAATGAGCAGTTCTTC. The full variable domain, rest sourced from reference TRBV5-1 and TRBJ2-1, is KAGVTQTPRYLIKTRGQQVTLSCSPISGHRSVSWYQQTPGQGLQFLFEYFSETQRNKGNFPGRFSGRQFSNSRSEMNVSTLELGDSALYLCASSLTAVSSYNEQFFGPGTRLTVL.